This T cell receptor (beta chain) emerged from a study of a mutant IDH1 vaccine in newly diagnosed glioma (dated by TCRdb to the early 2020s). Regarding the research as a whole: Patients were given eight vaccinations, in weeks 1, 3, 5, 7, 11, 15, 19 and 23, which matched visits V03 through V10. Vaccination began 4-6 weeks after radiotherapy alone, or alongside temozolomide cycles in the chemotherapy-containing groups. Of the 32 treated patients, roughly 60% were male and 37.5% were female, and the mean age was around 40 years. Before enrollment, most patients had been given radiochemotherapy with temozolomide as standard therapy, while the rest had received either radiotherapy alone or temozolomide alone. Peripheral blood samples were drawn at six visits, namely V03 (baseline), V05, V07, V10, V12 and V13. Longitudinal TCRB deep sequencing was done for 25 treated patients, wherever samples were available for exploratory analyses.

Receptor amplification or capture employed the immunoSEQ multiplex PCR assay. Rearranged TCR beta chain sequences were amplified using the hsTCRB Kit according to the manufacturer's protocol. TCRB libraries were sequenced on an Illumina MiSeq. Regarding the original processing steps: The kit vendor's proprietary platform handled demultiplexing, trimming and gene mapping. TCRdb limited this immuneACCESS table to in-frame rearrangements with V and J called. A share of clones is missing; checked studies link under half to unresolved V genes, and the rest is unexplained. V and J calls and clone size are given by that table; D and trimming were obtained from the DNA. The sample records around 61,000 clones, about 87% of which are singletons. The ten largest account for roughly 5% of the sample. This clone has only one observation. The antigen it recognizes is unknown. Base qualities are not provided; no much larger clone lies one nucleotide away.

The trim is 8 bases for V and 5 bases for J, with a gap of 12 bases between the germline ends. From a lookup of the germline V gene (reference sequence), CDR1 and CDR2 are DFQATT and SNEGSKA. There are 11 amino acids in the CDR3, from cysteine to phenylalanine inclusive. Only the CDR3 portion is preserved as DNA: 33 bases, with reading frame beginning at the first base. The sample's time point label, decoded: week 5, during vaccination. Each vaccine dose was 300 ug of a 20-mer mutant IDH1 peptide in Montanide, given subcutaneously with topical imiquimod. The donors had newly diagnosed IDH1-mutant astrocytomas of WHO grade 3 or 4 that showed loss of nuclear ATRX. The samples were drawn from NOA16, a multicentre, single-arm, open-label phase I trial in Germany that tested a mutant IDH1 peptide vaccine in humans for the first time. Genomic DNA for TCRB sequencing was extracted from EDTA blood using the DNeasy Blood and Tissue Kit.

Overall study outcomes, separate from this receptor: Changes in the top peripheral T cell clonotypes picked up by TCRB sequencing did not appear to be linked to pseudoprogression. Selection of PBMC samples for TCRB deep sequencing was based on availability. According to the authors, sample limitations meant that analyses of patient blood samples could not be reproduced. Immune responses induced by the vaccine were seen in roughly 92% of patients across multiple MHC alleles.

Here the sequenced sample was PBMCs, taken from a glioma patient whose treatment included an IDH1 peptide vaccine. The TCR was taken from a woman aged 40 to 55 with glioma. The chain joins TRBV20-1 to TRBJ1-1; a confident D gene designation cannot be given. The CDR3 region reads CSSQPRTEAFF. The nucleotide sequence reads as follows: TGCAGTTCCCAACCGAGGACTGAAGCTTTCTTT.